Each of the 7 T cell receptor beta chains below was sequenced from the same sample in a study of blood T cell repertoires in COVID-19. Repertoires were generated with immunoSEQ multiplex PCR, while TCRdb's copy carries only in-frame clones and drops some. The sample contains roughly 73,000 clones, 70% to 75% of which appear only once. Material: peripheral blood. The receptors here all came from a man aged 65-85 years with acute or convalescent COVID-19.

CDR3 in DNA: TGTGCCAGCAGTGGACTCAAGATCTATGGCTACACCTTC. Encoded protein: CASSGLKIYGYTF. The chain recombines TRBV28 with TRBJ1-2; D remains ambiguous. CDR3 size: 13 residues. Germline loops: CDR1 MDHEN, CDR2 SYDVKM. Trimming left V 5 bases short and J 4 bases short, with 11 bases between.

The genes are TRBV10-3 and TRBJ2-1; no firm D call. V lost 0 bases and J 8 bases, leaving 8 bases between the germline ends. CDR1 and CDR2 from the germline V gene are ENHRY and SYGVKD. This CDR3 contains 13 residues. The CDR3: CAISESTHDEQFF. CDR3 DNA sequence: TGTGCCATCAGTGAGTCAACTCACGATGAGCAGTTCTTC.

Concerning this clone itself: A read error may produce the germline difference seen at one junction end. The chain employs TRBV6-5 and TRBJ1-5; TRBD1 aligns across 9 bases. The CDR3 is made up of 14 amino acids. Per the germline V gene, CDR1 is MNHEY and CDR2 is SVGAGI. In nucleotides, the CDR3 is TGTGCCAGCATCCTGGGGACAGGGAATCCGCCCCAGCATTTT. Translated, it gives CASILGTGNPPQHF.

This clone was recorded at least ten times. This sample includes further DNA sequences coding for the same CDR3. The V gene is TRBV4-1, the J gene TRBJ2-7; TRBD1 matches at 8 bases. Germline V lookup: CDR1 MGHRA, CDR2 YSYEKL. J gave up 2 bases and V 1 base, and 1 base lay outside the gene matches. The CDR3 runs 14 residues. The CDR3 loop is CASSQGTGTYEQYF. The CDR3, as DNA: TGCGCCAGCAGCCAAGGGACAGGGACCTACGAGCAGTACTTC.

This chain joins TRBV7-2 and TRBJ2-7, with 8 bases fitting TRBD1. V was clipped by 4 bases and J by 3 bases; unmatched bases: 8. The CDR3 runs to 15 residues. Germline loops: CDR1 SGHTA, CDR2 FQGNSA. CDR3 loop: CASSSPGGSGYEQYF. The CDR3 DNA is TGTGCCAGCAGCTCTCCAGGGGGCTCGGGCTACGAGCAGTACTTC.

The V and J genes are TRBV3-1 (or the pseudogene TRBV3-2) and TRBJ1-2; D perhaps matches TRBD1 (6 bases). Between the trimmed V and J ends, which lost 6 bases and 2 bases, there was a span of 13 bases. The CDR3 extends over 14 amino acids. The germline V gene has CDR1 LGHDT and CDR2 YNNKEL (reference sequence). Written as DNA, the CDR3 is TGTGCCAGCAGGCTGGAGGGGGGGAACTATGGCTACACCTTC. It is translated as CASRLEGGNYGYTF.

The chain has TRBV23-1 and TRBJ2-5; 11 nucleotides align to TRBD1. TRBV23-1 is an ORF; its function is uncertain. The CDR3 length is 15 residues. The V gene end was trimmed by 11 bases and the J gene end by 4 bases; junction bases not matched to a gene: 12. The CDR3 DNA is TGCGCCGGTCCTTCGGACAGGGGGCAAGGAGAGACCCAGTACTTC. This gives the protein CAGPSDRGQGETQYF.